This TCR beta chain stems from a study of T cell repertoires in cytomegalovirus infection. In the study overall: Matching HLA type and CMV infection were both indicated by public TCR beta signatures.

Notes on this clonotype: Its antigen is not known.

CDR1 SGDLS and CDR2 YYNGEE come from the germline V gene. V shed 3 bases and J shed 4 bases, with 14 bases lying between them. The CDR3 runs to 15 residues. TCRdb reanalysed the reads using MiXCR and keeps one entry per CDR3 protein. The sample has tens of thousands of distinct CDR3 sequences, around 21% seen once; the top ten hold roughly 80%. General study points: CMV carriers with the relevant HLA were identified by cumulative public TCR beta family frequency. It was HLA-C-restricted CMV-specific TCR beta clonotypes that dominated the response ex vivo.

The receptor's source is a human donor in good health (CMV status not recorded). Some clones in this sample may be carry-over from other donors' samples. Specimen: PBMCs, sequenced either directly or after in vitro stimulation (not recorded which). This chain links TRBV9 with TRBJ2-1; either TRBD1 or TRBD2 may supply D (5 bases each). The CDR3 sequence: CASSAGGAKYNEQFF. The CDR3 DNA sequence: TGTGCCAGCAGCGCTGGGGGTGCTAAATACAATGAGCAGTTCTTC.